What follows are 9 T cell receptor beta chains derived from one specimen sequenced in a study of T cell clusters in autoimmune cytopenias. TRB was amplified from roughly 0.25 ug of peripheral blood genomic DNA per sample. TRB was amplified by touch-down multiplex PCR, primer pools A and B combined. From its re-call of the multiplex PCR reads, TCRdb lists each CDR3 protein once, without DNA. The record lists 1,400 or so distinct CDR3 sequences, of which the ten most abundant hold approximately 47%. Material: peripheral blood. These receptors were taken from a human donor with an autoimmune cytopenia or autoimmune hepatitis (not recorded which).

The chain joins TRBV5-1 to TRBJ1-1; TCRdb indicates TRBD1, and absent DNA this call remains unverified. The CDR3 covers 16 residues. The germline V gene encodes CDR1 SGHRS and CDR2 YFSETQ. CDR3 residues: CASCPRPGQGTAEAFF.

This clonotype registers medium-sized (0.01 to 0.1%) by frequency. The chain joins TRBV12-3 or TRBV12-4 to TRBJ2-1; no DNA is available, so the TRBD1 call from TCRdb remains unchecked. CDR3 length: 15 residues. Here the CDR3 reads CASSWGGTERNEQFF.

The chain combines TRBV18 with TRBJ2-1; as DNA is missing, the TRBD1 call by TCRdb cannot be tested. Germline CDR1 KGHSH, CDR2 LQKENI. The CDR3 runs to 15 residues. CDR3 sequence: CASSPLIGQGNEQFF.

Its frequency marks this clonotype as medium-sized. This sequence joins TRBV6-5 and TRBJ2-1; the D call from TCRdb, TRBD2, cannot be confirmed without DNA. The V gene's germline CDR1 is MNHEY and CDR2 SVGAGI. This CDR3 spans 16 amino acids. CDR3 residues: CASSYSLAGGLDEQFF.

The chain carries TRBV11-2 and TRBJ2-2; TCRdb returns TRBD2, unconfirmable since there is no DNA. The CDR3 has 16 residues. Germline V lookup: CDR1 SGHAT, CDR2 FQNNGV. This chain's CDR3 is CASSLLAGANTGELFF.

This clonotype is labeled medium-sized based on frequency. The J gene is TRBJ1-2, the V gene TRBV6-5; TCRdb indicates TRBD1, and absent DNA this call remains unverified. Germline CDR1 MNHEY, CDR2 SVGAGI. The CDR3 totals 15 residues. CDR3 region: CASLGQGRGYYGYTF.

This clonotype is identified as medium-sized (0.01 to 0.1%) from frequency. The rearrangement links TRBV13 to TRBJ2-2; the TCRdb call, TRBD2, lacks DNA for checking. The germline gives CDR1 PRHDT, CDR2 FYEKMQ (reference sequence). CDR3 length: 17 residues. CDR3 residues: CASSSSLQGLLTGELFF.

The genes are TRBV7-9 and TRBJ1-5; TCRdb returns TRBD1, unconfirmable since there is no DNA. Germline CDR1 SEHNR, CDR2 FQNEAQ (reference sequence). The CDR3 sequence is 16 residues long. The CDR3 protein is CASSLGTGRGNQPQHF.

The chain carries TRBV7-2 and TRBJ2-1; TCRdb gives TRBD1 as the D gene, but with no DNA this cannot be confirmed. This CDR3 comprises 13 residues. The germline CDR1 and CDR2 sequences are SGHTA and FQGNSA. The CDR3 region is CASSLERDAEQFF.